These T cell receptor beta chains were read from a single sample in a study of shared clonotypes between healthy human individuals. Generated by immunoSEQ multiplex PCR, the TCRdb table keeps only in-frame clones and is missing some. The repertoire holds some 2.4 million clones, with 93% as singletons. The sequenced sample consisted of naive CD4+ T cells from PBMCs. These receptors originate from a young man in good health. Some clones in this sample may be carry-over from other donors' samples. Both conserved end residues are part of each CDR3. D genes are given only for firm matches. Rows give clone size only sometimes, using once, few, many, or a class for an expanded clone.

TRBJ1-1	NA	TRBV11-2	NA	TGTGCCAGCAGCCTCACCCTAGGGACTGAAGCTTTCTTT	CASSLTLGTEAFF
TRBJ1-1	few	TRBV28	NA	TGTGCCAGCAGTTTATATAACACTGAAGCTTTCTTT	CASSLYNTEAFF
TRBJ2-5	NA	TRBV27	NA	TGTGCCAGCAGTTTCTCCAGGGACCAAGAGACCCAGTACTTC	CASSFSRDQETQYF
TRBJ2-7	once	TRBV5-6	NA	TGTGCCAGCAGCCCGGGACAAGGGAGAGAGCAGTACTTC	CASSPGQGREQYF
TRBJ2-7	once	TRBV29-1	TRBD2	TGCAGCGTCCCAGCGGGAGGGCCTCCCGAGCAGTACTTC	CSVPAGGPPEQYF
TRBJ2-3	NA	TRBV5-5	TRBD2	TGTGCCAGCAGCAGACTAGCGGGAGTGGATACGCAGTATTTT	CASSRLAGVDTQYF
TRBJ2-3	NA	TRBV6-5	TRBD1	TGTGCCAGCAAAAACAGGGGGCGTAGCACAGATACGCAGTATTTT	CASKNRGRSTDTQYF
TRBJ2-7	NA	TRBV28	NA	TGTGCCAGCAGATACTCAGGGTTCTCCTACGAGCAGTACTTC	CASRYSGFSYEQYF
TRBJ1-4	NA	TRBV7-9	NA	TGTGCCAGCAGCTTCACGACGGCGGGAAGGTCTGAAAAACTGTTTTTT	CASSFTTAGRSEKLFF
TRBJ1-1	NA	TRBV5-1	NA	TGCGCCAGCAGCCAGGGAAGGGGTGCGAACACTGAAGCTTTCTTT	CASSQGRGANTEAFF